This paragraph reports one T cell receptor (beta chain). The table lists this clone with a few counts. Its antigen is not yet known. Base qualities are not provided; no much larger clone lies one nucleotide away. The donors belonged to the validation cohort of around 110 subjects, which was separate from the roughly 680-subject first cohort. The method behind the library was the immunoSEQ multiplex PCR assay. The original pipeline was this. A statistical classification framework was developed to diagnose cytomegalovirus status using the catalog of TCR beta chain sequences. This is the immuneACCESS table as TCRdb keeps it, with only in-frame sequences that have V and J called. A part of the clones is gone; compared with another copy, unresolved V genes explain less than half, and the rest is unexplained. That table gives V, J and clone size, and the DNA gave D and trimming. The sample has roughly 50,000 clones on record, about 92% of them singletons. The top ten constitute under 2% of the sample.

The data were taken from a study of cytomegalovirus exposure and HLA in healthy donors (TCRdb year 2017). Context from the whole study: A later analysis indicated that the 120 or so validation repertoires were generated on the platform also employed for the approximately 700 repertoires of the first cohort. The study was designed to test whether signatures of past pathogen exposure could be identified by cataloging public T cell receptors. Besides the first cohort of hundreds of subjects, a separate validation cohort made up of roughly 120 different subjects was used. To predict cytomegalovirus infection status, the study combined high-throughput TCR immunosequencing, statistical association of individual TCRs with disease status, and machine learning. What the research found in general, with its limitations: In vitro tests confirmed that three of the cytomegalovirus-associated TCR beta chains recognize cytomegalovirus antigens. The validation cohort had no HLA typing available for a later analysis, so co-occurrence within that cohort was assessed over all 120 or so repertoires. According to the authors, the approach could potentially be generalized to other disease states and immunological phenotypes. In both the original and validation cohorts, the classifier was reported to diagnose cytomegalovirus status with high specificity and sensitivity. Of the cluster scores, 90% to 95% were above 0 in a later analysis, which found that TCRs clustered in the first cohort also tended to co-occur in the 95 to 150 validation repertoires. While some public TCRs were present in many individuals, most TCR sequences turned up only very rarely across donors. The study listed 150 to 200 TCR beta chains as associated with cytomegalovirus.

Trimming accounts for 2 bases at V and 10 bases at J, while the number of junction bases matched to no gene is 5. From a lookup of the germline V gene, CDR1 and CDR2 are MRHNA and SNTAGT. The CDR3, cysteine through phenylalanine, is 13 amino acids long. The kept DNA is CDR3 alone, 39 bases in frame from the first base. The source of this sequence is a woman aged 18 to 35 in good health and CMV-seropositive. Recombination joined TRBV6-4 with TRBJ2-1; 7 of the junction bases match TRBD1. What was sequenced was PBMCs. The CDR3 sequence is CASSDTDRDEQFF. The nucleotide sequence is TGTGCCAGCAGTGACACAGACAGGGACGAGCAGTTCTTC.